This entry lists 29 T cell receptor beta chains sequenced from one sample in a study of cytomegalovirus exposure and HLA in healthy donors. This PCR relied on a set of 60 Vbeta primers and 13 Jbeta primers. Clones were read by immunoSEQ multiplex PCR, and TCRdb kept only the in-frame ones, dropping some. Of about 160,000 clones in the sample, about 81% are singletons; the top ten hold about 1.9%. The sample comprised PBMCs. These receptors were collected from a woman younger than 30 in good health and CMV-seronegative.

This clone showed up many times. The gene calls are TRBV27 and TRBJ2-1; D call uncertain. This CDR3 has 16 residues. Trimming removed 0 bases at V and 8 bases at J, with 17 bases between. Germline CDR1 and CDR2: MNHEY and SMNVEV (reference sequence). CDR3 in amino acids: CASSLSVATLPYEQFF. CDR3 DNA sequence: TGTGCCAGCAGTTTATCGGTCGCTACCCTCCCCTATGAGCAGTTCTTC.

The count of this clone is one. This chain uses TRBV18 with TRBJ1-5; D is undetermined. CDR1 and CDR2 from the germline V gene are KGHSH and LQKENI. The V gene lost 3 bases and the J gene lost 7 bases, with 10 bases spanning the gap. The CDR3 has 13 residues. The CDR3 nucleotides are TGTGCCAGCTCACCTGGCTCGGGACAGCCCCAGCATTTT. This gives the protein CASSPGSGQPQHF.

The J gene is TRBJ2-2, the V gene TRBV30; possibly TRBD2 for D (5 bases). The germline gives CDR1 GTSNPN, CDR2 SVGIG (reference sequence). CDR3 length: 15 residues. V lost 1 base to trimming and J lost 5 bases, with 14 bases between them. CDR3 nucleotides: TGTGCCTGGAGTGCCGGTAGCCGGGAAACCGGGGAGCTGTTTTTT. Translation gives CAWSAGSRETGELFF.

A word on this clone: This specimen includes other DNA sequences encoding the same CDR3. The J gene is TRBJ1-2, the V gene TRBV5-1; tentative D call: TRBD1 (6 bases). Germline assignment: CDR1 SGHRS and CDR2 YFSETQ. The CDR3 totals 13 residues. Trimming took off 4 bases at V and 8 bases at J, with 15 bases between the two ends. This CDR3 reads CASSLEGVRGYTF. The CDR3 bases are TGCGCCAGCAGCCTGGAGGGGGTACGCGGCTACACCTTC.

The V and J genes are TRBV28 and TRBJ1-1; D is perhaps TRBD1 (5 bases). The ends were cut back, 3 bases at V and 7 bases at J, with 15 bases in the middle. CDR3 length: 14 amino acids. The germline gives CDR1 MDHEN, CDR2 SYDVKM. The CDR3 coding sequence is TGTGCCAGCAGTTTGGGGCAGGCATGGGGTGAAGCTTTCTTT. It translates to CASSLGQAWGEAFF.

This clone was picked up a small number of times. The CDR3 loop reads CASSLDGTYEQYF. The CDR3 DNA follows: TGCGCCAGCAGCTTGGACGGGACCTACGAGCAGTACTTC. The chain employs TRBV5-1 and TRBJ2-7, with a tentative D call TRBD2 (5 bases). The germline V and J ends were trimmed by 0 bases and 2 bases, with 6 bases remaining between them. CDR1 is SGHRS, CDR2 YFSETQ, per germline. This CDR3 contains 13 residues.

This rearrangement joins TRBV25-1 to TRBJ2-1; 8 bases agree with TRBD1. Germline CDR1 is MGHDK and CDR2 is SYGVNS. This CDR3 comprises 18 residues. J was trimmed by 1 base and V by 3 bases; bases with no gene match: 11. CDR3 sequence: CASSDPTGAFRSYNEQFF. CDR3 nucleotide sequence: TGTGCCAGCAGTGACCCGACAGGGGCCTTTAGGTCCTACAATGAGCAGTTCTTC.

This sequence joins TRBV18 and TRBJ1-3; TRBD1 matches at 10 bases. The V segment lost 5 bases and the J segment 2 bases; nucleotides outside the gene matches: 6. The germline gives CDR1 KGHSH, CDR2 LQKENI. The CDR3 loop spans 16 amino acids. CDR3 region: CASSETGTGAGNTIYF. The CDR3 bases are TGTGCCAGCTCAGAAACCGGGACAGGGGCTGGAAACACCATATATTTT.

CDR3 amino acids: CASSEPIKGLDYNEQFF. The CDR3 region has the DNA TGTGCCAGCAGCGAGCCGATAAAGGGACTCGACTACAATGAGCAGTTCTTC. The J gene is TRBJ2-1, the V gene TRBV9; D perhaps matches TRBD2 (6 bases). The length of the CDR3 is 17 residues. CDR1 is SGDLS and CDR2 is YYNGEE in the germline V gene. V lost 3 bases, J lost 3 bases, and 19 bases lay in between.

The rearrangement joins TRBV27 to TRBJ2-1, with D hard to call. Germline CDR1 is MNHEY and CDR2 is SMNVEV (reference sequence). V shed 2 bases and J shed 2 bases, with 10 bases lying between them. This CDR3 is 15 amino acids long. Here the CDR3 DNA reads TGTGCCAGCAGTTTAGTAGCTAGGACCTACAATGAGCAGTTCTTC. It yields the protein CASSLVARTYNEQFF.

The DNA for the CDR3 is TGTGCCAGCAGTCCGGACAGGGTTAACTATGGCTACACCTTC. Translating it yields CASSPDRVNYGYTF. V gene TRBV2 combines with J gene TRBJ1-2, with TRBD1 identical over 8 bases. The CDR3 has 14 amino acids. The J segment lost 1 base and the V segment lost 5 bases, leaving 3 bases of the junction unmatched. Germline assignment: CDR1 SNHLY and CDR2 FYNNEI.

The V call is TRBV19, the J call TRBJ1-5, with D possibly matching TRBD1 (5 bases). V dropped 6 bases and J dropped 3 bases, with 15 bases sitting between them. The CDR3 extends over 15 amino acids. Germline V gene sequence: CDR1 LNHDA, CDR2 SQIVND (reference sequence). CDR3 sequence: CASRVGGRNNQPQHF. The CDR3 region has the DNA TGTGCCAGTAGGGTGGGGGGGAGGAACAATCAGCCCCAGCATTTT.

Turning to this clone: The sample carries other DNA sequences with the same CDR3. The CDR3 sequence: CASSQQMYSNQPQHF. The DNA for the CDR3 is TGCGCCAGCAGCCAACAGATGTATAGCAATCAGCCCCAGCATTTT. This sequence joins TRBV4-1 and TRBJ1-5, with D unclear. The CDR3 is 15 amino acids. Trimming removed 2 bases from V and 0 bases from J, with 8 bases in between. Per the germline V gene, CDR1 is MGHRA and CDR2 is YSYEKL.

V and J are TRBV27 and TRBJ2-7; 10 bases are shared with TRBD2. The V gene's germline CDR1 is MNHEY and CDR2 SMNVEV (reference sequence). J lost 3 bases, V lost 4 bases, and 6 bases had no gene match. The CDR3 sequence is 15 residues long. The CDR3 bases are TGTGCCAGCAGTTCCCCCGGGACTAGCGTCTACGAGCAGTACTTC. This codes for CASSSPGTSVYEQYF.

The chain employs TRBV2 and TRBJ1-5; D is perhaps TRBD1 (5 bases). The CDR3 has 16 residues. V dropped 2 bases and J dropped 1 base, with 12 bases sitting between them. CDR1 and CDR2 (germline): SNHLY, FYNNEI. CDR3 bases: TGTGCCAGCAGTGAAAGGGGCGGTTTGAGCAATCAGCCCCAGCATTTT. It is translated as CASSERGGLSNQPQHF.

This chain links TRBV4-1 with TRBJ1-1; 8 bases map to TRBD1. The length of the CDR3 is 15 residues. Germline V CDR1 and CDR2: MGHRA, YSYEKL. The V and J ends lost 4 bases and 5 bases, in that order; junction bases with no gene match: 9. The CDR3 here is CASSRVSGGGTEAFF. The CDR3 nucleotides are TGCGCCAGCAGCCGAGTCTCAGGGGGCGGGACTGAAGCTTTCTTT.

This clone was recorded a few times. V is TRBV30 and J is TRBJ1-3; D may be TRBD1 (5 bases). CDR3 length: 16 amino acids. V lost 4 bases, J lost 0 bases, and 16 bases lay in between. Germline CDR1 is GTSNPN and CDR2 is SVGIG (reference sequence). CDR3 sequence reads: CAWTWGGTFSGNTIYF. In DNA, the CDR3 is TGTGCCTGGACCTGGGGGGGGACCTTCTCTGGAAACACCATATATTTT.

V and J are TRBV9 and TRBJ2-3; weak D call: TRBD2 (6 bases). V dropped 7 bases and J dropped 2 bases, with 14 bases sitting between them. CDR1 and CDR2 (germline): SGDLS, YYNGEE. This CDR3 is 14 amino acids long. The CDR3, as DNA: TGTGCCAGCTCCCTGGGCGGGACCACAGATACGCAGTATTTT. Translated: CASSLGGTTDTQYF.

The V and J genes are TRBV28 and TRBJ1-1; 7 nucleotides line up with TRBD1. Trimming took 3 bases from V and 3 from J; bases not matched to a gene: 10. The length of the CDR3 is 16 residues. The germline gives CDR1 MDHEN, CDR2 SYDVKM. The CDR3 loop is CASSFPIRGVDTEAFF. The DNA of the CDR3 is TGTGCCAGCAGTTTTCCTATCAGGGGGGTTGACACTGAAGCTTTCTTT.

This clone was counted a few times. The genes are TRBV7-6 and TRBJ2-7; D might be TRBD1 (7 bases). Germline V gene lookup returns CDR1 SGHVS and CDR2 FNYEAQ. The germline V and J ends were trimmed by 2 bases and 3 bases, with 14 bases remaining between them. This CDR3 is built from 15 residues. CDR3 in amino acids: CASSLSGGGFYEQYF. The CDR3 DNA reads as TGTGCCAGCAGCTTATCCGGAGGGGGCTTCTACGAGCAGTACTTC. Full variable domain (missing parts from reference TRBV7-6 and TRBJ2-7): GAGVSQSPRYKVTKRGQDVALRCDPISGHVSLYWYRQALGQGPEFLTYFNYEAQQDKSGLPNDRFSAERPEGSISTLTIQRTEQRDSAMYRCASSLSGGGFYEQYFGPGTRLTVT.

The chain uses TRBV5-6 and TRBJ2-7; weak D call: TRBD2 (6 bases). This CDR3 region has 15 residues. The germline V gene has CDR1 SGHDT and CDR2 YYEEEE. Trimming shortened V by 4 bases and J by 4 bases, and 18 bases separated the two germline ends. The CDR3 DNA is TGTGCCAGCAGCCGTGTGTACGGGAGCACTTACGAGCAGTACTTC. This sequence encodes CASSRVYGSTYEQYF.

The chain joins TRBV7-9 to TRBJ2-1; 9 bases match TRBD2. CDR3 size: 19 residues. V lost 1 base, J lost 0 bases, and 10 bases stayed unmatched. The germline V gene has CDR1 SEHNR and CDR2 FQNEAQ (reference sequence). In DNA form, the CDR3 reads TGTGCCAGCAGCTTAGAGGTGGGACTAGCATCTAGCTCCTACAATGAGCAGTTCTTC. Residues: CASSLEVGLASSSYNEQFF. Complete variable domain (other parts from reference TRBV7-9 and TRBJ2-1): DTGVSQNPRHKITKRGQNVTFRCDPISEHNRLYWYRQTLGQGPEFLTYFQNEAQLEKSRLLSDRFSAERPKGSFSTLEIQRTEQGDSAMYLCASSLEVGLASSSYNEQFFGPGTRLTVL.

The CDR3 DNA is TGCGCCAGCAGTGAGTCGCGGACAGGGTCCCATGAGCAGTTCTTC. This encodes CASSESRTGSHEQFF. The chain is built from TRBV10-1 and TRBJ2-1, with 8 bases lining up with TRBD1. The length of the CDR3 is 15 residues. Germline V lookup: CDR1 WNHNN, CDR2 SYGVQD (reference sequence). V was pared by 0 bases and J by 8 bases, with 6 bases of the junction left unmatched.

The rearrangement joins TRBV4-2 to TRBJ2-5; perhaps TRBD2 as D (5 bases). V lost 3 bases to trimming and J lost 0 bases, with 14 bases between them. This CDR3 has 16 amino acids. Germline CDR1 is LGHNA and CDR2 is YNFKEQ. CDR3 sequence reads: CASSHPGSEYQETQYF. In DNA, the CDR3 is TGTGCCAGCAGCCACCCGGGTAGCGAGTACCAAGAGACCCAGTACTTC.

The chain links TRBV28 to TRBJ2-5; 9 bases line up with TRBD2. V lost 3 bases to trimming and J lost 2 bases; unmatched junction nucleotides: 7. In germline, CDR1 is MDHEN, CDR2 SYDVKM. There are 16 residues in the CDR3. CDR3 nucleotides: TGTGCCAGCAGTTTTCGCGGGGGGGCAGATCAAGAGACCCAGTACTTC. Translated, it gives CASSFRGGADQETQYF.

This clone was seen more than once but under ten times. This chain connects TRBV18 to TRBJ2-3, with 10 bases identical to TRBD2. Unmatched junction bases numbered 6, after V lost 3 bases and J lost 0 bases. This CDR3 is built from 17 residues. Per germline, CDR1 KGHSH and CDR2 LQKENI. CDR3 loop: CASSPEMTSGSTDTQYF. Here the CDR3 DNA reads TGTGCCAGCTCACCTGAAATGACTAGCGGGAGCACAGATACGCAGTATTTT.

The CDR3 is CASSVAQGGTEQYF. CDR3 nucleotide sequence: TGTGCCAGCAGCGTAGCTCAGGGAGGAACCGAGCAGTACTTC. The rearrangement joins TRBV9 to TRBJ2-5, with D possibly TRBD2 on 6 matching bases. The DNA end is a closer match to TRBJ2-7, so the J assignment may be wrong. This CDR3 comprises 14 residues. Looked up from germline, CDR1 is SGDLS and CDR2 is YYNGEE.

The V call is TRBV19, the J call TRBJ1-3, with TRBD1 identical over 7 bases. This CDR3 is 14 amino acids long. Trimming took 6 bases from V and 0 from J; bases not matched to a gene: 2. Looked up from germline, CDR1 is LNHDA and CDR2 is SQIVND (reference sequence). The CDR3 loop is CASSTGASGNTIYF. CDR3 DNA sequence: TGTGCCAGTAGCACAGGGGCCTCTGGAAACACCATATATTTT.

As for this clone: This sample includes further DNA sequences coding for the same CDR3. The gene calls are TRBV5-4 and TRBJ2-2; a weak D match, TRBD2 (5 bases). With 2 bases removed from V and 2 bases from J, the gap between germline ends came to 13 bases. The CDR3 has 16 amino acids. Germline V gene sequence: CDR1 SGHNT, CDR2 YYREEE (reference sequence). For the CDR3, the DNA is TGTGCCAGCAGCTTAGATTGGGGAGAAAACACCGGGGAGCTGTTTTTT. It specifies CASSLDWGENTGELFF.